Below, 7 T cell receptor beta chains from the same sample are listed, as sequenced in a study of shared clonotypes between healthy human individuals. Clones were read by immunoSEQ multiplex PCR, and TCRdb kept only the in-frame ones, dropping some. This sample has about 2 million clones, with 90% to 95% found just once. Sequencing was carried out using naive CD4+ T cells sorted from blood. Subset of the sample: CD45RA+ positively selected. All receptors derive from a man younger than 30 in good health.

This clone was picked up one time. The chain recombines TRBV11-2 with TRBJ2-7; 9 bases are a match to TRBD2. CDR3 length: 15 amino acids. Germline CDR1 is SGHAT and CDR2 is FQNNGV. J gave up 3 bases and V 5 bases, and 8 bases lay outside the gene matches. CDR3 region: CASSRGLAGVYEQYF. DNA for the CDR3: TGTGCCAGCAGCCGCGGGTTAGCGGGAGTCTACGAGCAGTACTTC.

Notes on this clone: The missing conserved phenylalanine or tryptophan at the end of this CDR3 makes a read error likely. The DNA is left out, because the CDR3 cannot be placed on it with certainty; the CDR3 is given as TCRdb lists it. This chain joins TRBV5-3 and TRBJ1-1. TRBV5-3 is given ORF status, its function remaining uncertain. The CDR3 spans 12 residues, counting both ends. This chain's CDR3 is CARMVFGTPSRR.

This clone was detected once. The CDR3 reads CASSMTDVEQYF. The CDR3, as DNA: TGTGCCAGCTCCATGACAGACGTGGAGCAGTACTTC. The chain links TRBV18 to TRBJ2-7, with D possibly being TRBD1 (5 bases). The CDR3 runs to 12 residues. Deletions cut 6 bases from V and 7 bases from J, with 13 bases between. CDR1 and CDR2 (germline): KGHSH, LQKENI.

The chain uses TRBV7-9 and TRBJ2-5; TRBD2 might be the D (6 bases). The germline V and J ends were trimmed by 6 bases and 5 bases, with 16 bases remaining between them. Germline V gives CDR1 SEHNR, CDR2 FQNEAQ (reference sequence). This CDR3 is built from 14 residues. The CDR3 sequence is CASRLTGVGETQYF. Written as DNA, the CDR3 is TGTGCCAGCAGACTGACGGGGGTCGGGGAGACCCAGTACTTC.

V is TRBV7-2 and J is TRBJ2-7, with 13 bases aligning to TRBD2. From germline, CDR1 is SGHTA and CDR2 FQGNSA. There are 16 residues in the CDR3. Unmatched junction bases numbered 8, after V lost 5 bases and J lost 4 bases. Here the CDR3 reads CASSPKRLAGGYEQYF. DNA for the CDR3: TGTGCCAGCAGCCCAAAGCGACTAGCGGGAGGATACGAGCAGTACTTC.

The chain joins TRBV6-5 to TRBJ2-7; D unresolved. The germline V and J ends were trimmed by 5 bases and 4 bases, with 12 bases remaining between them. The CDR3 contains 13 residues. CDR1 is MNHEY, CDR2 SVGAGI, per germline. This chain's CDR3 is CASSIGPVYEQYF. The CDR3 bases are TGTGCCAGCAGTATCGGGCCAGTATACGAGCAGTACTTC.

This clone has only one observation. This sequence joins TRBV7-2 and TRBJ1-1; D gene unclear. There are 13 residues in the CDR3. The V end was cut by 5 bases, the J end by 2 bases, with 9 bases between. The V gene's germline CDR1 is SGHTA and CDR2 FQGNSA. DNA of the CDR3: TGTGCCAGCAGCAAAGGACTCAACACTGAAGCTTTCTTT. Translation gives CASSKGLNTEAFF.